Described below is a single T cell receptor beta chain sequence and its context. These data belong to a study of technical replicates of blood from a handful of donors. Germline assignment: CDR1 MNHEY and CDR2 SVGAGI. The germline V and J ends were trimmed by 6 bases and 7 bases, with 15 bases remaining between them. This CDR3 comprises 13 residues. Generated by immunoSEQ multiplex PCR, the TCRdb table keeps only in-frame clones and is missing some. The sample lists about 70,000 clones, roughly nine tenths occurring once. Sample: T cells isolated from PBMCs. The sequence was collected from a human donor in good health. This sequence joins TRBV6-5 and TRBJ2-5; possible D gene TRBD2, 5 bases. CDR3 DNA sequence: TGTGCCAGCAGCCAACACCCCCGGGGGACCCAGTACTTC. It is translated as CASSQHPRGTQYF.